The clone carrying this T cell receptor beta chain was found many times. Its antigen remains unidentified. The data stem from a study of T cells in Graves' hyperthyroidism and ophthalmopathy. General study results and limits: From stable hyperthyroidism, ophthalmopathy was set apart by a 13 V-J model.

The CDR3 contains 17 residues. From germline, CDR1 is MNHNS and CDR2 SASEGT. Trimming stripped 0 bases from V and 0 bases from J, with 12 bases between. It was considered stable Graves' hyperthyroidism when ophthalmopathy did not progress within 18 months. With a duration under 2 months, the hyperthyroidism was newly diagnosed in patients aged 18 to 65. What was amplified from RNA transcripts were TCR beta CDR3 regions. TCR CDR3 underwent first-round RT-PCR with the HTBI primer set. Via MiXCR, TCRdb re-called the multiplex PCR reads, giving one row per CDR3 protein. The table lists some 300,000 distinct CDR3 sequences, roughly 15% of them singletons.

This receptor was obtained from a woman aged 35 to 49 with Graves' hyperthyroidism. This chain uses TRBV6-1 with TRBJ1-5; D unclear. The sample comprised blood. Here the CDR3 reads CASSEATQPYSNQPQHF. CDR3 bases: TGTGCCAGCAGTGAAGCGACCCAGCCCTATAGCAATCAGCCCCAGCATTTT.